This T cell receptor (beta chain) was sequenced during a study of patients and donors after allogeneic stem cell transplantation. CDR3 length: 12 amino acids. Trimming pared 1 base from V and 7 bases from J, leaving 5 bases between. Germline lookup yields CDR1 SGHDT and CDR2 YYEEEE. Via MiXCR, TCRdb re-called the RT-PCR reads, giving one row per CDR3 protein. The sample records about 24,000 distinct CDR3 sequences, 40% to 45% being singletons. The V and J genes are TRBV5-6 and TRBJ2-2, with D unresolved. The TCR originated in a human donor who was either an allogeneic HSCT recipient or a stem cell or donor lymphocyte infusion donor (not recorded which). It is not recorded whose cells these are; they may come from a transplant donor. The sequenced sample was blood, either unsorted or a sorted T cell fraction (not recorded which). The DNA for the CDR3 is TGTGCCAGCAGCTTGACAGTCGGGGAGCTGTTTTTT. Residues: CASSLTVGELFF.